Given below is one TCR beta chain in context. This record belongs to a study of cytomegalovirus exposure and HLA in healthy donors. Trimming took 3 bases from V and 6 from J; bases not matched to a gene: 11. CDR1 is SGHDT and CDR2 is YYEEEE in the germline V gene. The CDR3 is made up of 16 amino acids. Sequencing used immunoSEQ multiplex PCR; TCRdb keeps in-frame clones, though not all of them. Of roughly 330,000 clones detected, about 90% appear once; the ten largest clones hold over 1%. Specimen: PBMCs. The chain has TRBV5-6 and TRBJ1-4, with 7 bases fitting TRBD1. The TCR comes from a woman aged 25 to 39 in good health and CMV-seropositive. CDR3 DNA sequence: TGTGCCAGCAGCTCCGGTACAGGGGTCCAGGATGAAAAACTGTTTTTT. Amino acids: CASSSGTGVQDEKLFF. Full variable domain (outside the CDR3, taken from reference TRBV5-6 and TRBJ1-4): DAGVTQSPTHLIKTRGQQVTLRCSPKSGHDTVSWYQQALGQGPQFIFQYYEEEERQRGNFPDRFSGHQFPNYSSELNVNALLLGDSALYLCASSSGTGVQDEKLFFGSGTQLSVL.